This T cell receptor (beta chain) was recovered during a study of T cells in Graves' hyperthyroidism and ophthalmopathy. This clonotype was seen many times. Its antigen is unidentified. Template material for amplifying TCR beta CDR3 regions consisted of RNA transcripts. In the first-round RT-PCR of the TCR CDR3, the HTBI primer set was used. TCRdb fed the multiplex PCR reads into MiXCR, producing one record per CDR3 protein. The data hold hundreds of thousands of distinct CDR3 sequences, with 24% observed a single time. It was uncontrolled infection, other autoimmune disease, pregnancy or lactation that excluded patients. Broader study findings: The model foresaw ophthalmopathy a median about 6.5 months prior to onset.

This TCR came from a woman between 35 and 50 years old with Graves' ophthalmopathy. What was sequenced was blood.

This CDR3 reads CASTGLAGASYEQYF. The CDR3 DNA is TGCGCCAGTACCGGACTAGCGGGCGCATCCTACGAGCAGTACTTC. This sequence joins TRBV5-1 and TRBJ2-7, with TRBD2 matching 11 bases. The CDR3 covers 15 residues. The ends lost 8 bases at V and 1 base at J; junction bases unmatched: 8. Germline loops: CDR1 SGHRS, CDR2 YFSETQ.